Listed below are T cell receptor beta chains from one sample, sequenced in a study of tumor-infiltrating lymphocytes in localized non-small cell lung cancer. Assay: immunoSEQ multiplex PCR; the TCRdb copy retains only in-frame clones and omits some. The sample comprises about 3,000 clones, approximately 52% of which are singletons, and over 9.5% rests with the top ten. The sample consisted of uninvolved lung tissue not adjacent to the tumor. The origin of the receptors is a human donor with non-small cell lung cancer. Both conserved end residues are part of each CDR3. The D gene is left open where the match is weak. Size tells how often a clone was seen (once, few, many) or the class of an expanded clone, and some rows leave it out.

V	size	J	D	CDR3	DNA
TRBV19	few	TRBJ1-5	-	CASSDQGPQPQHF	TGTGCCAGTAGTGACCAGGGACCTCAGCCCCAGCATTTT
TRBV6-5	-	TRBJ2-7	TRBD1	CASSSDRGGNEQYF	TGTGCCAGCAGTTCCGACAGGGGAGGCAACGAGCAGTACTTC
TRBV2	-	TRBJ2-6	-	CASGNRPLGANVLTF	TGTGCCAGCGGAAACCGCCCGCTTGGGGCCAACGTCCTGACTTTC
TRBV2	-	TRBJ2-1	-	CASSEQPVKRGRQFF	TGTGCCAGCAGTGAACAACCAGTTAAACGGGGGAGGCAGTTCTTC
TRBV2	-	TRBJ1-2	-	CASSEGLGYGYTF	TGTGCCAGCAGTGAAGGGCTCGGCTATGGCTACACCTTC
TRBV18	-	TRBJ2-3	-	CASSKTPATFADTQYF	TGTGCCAGCTCCAAAACCCCGGCCACATTCGCAGATACGCAGTATTTT
TRBV21-1	-	TRBJ2-2	-	CASSNNTGELFF	TGTGCCAGCAGCAACAACACCGGGGAGCTGTTTTTT
TRBV11-2	-	TRBJ1-2	-	CASSRGPSYGYTF	TGTGCCAGCAGCCGGGGACCGAGCTATGGCTACACCTTC
TRBV4-3	-	TRBJ1-2	-	CASSHPDSPYGYTF	TGCGCCAGCAGCCACCCCGACAGCCCCTATGGCTACACCTTC
TRBV11-2	-	TRBJ1-2	-	CASGYNYGYTF	TGTGCCAGCGGGTATAACTATGGCTACACCTTC
TRBV6-5	-	TRBJ2-1	-	CASSSPGQTHNEQFF	TGTGCCAGCAGTTCGCCGGGACAAACTCACAATGAGCAGTTCTTC